This T cell receptor beta chain was found in a study of technical replicates of blood from several donors. Profiled with immunoSEQ multiplex PCR; TCRdb holds only in-frame clones, not every one. The data hold about 85,000 clones, with around 94% observed a single time. Sequencing was done on a sample of T cells isolated from PBMCs. The TCR sequence derives from a human donor in good health.

CDR3 DNA: TGTGCCAGCAGCAAGGACGCGGGGGAGCAGTACTTC. Translation: CASSKDAGEQYF. V and J are TRBV7-7 and TRBJ2-7, with a tentative D call TRBD2 (6 bases). Trimming removed 5 bases from V and 7 bases from J, with 12 bases in between. Germline V CDR1 and CDR2: SSHAT, FNYEAQ (reference sequence). The CDR3 loop spans 12 amino acids.